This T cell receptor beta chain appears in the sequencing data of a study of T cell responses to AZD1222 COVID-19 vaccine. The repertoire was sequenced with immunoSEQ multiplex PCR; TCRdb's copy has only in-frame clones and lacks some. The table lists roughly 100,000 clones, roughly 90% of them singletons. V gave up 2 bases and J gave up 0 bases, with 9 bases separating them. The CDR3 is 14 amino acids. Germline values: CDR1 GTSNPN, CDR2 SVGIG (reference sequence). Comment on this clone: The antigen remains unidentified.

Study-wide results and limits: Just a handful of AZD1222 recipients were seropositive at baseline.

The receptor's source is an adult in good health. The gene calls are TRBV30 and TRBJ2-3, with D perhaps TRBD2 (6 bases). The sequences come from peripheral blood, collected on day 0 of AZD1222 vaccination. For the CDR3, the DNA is TGTGCCTGGAGTACGGGGACTAGCACAGATACGCAGTATTTT. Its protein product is CAWSTGTSTDTQYF. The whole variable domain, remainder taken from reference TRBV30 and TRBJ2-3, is SQTIHQWPATLVQPVGSPLSLECTVEGTSNPNLYWYRQAAGRGLQLLFYSVGIGQISSEVPQNLSASRPQDRQFILSSKKLLLSDSGFYLCAWSTGTSTDTQYFGPGTRLTVL.